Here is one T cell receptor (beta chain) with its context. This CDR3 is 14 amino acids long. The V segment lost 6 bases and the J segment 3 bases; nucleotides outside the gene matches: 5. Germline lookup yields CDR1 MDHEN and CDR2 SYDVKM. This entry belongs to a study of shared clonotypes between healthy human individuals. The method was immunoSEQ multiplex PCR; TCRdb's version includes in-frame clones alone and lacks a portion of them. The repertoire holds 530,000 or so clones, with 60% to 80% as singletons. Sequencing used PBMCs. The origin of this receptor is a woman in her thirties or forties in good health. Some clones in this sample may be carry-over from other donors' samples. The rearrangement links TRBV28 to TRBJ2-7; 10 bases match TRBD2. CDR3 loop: CASSRTSGGYEQYF. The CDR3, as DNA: TGTGCCAGCAGCCGGACTAGCGGTGGCTACGAGCAGTACTTC.